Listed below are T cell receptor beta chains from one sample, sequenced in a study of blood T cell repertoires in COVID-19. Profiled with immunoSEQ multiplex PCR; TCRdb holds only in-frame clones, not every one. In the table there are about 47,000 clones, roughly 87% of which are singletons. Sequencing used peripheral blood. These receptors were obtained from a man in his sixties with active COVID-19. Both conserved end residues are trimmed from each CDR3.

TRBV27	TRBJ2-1	ASSPGQEYNEQF
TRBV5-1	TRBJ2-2	ASSLDYFTGELF
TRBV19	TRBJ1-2	ASSIVDRAEDYGYT
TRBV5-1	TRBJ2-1	ASSSDRVSSYNEQF
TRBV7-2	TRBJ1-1	ASSLGPGRGTEAF
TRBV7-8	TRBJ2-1	ASSRSLAGWNNEQF
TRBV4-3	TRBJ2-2	ASSQLAGAYTGELF
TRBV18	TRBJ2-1	ASSLTTGAYNEQF
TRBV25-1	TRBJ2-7	ASSGSGWYEQY
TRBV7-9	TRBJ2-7	ASSLGGITYEQY
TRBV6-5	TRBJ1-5	ASSWGQGNQPQH
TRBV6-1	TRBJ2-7	ASSDTGGPYEQY
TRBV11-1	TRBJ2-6	ASSLGPSGANVLT
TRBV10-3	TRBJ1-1	AISSGGESEAF
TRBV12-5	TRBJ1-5	ASGLSPPSGSNQPQH
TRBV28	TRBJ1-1	ASGGTGGKYTEAF
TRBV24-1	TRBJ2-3	ATSDLPGRADTQY
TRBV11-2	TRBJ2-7	ASSPRTSGDYEQY
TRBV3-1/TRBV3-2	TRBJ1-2	ASSQARDRGRGNYGYT
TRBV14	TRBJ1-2	ASSQDRYGNYGYT
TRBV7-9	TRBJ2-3	ASSFTLAGASDTQY
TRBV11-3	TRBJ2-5	ASSLRASGSIETQY
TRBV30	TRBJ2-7	AWSVTVYEQY
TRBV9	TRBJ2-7	ASSEWGLAGREQY
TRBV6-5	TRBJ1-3	ASRNSYSGNTIY
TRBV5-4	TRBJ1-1	ASSSGNRGYSSTEAF
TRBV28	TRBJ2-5	ASSPIRVGETQY
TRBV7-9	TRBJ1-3	ASSQNTIY
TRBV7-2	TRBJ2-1	ASRPTGTSGLSSYNEQF
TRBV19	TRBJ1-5	ASSPGTGGQPQH
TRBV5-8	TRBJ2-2	ASSHGQQNTGELF
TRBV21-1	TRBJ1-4	ASNAPTGANEKLF
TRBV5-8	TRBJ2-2	ASSSDRGTGELF
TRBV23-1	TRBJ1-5	ASSPDRVNHNRH
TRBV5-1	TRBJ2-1	ASQLAEGSYNEQF
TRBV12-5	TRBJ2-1	ASGLVTSSDYNEQF
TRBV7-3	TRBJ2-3	ASSYLSGGRTDTQY
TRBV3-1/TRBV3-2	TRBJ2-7	ASSHRSYEQY
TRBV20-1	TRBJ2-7	SARDGRGQY
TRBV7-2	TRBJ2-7	ASSDRGGSYEQY
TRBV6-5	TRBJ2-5	ASSYSRFEQETQY
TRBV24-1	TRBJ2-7	ATSDPGGPGEQY
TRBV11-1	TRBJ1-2	ASSLAPGGYT
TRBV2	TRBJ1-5	ASSDGSPREPQH
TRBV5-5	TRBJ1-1	ASSTHQQDLNTEAF
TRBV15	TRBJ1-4	ATSPRVQGRPVWEKLF